This entry concerns a single T cell receptor (beta chain). The antigen remains unidentified. This specimen belongs to a study of cytomegalovirus exposure and HLA in healthy donors. Findings and caveats of the study: Altogether, 150 or so TCR beta chains were recorded as cytomegalovirus-associated. Solely CMV serostatus was available to characterize immune exposure.

The PCR contained 60 Vbeta and 13 Jbeta primers. Profiled with immunoSEQ multiplex PCR; TCRdb holds only in-frame clones, not every one. The sample contains about 68,000 clones, 70% to 90% of which appear only once. No CMV serostatus was recorded for this donor. Sample: PBMCs. The clonotype originates from a human donor in good health.

CDR3 amino acids: CASSEVDRNTEAFF. The CDR3 DNA reads as TGTGCCAGCAGTGAGGTGGACAGGAACACTGAAGCTTTCTTT. This sequence joins TRBV25-1 and TRBJ1-1, with D tentatively TRBD1 (6 bases). The CDR3 has 14 amino acids. Germline V gene data show CDR1 as MGHDK and CDR2 as SYGVNS. Trimming took 3 bases from V and 1 from J, leaving 9 bases between them. Looking up the rest from reference TRBV25-1 and TRBJ1-1 gives the full variable domain: EADIYQTPRYLVIGTGKKITLECSQTMGHDKMYWYQQDPGMELHLIHYSYGVNSTEKGDLSSESTVSRIRTEHFPLTLESARPSHTSQYLCASSEVDRNTEAFFGQGTRLTVV.